This T cell receptor beta chain was sequenced during a study of OX40 agonist ivuxolimab in advanced cancers. Study as a whole: Patients receiving dose escalation had hepatocellular carcinoma, melanoma, renal cell or head and neck cancer. Enrollees could have had prior anti-PD-1, anti-PD-L1 or anti-CTLA-4 therapy, which around 43% had received.

Findings of the study overall: CD4+ and CD8+ T cells in blood underwent clonal expansion by week 6 at 0.1 to 3.0 mg/kg.

Blood draws occurred at baseline, cycle 4 day 1, and cycle 7 day 1. Profiled with immunoSEQ multiplex PCR; TCRdb holds only in-frame clones, not every one. This table holds about 58,000 clones, around nine tenths found once. This clone was counted a single time. Antigen specificity is unknown. V was cut by 5 bases and J by 0 bases, with 7 bases left in between. The CDR3 has 13 amino acids. Germline-derived CDR1 and CDR2 are SGHAT and FQNNGV. This chain uses TRBV11-2 with TRBJ1-1; D not certain. Sample: CD4+ or CD8+ T cells sorted from blood, taken in a trial of the OX40 agonist ivuxolimab. This clonotype was sampled from an adult with an advanced solid tumor such as melanoma, head and neck, liver or kidney cancer. The CDR3 bases are TGTGCCAGCAGCCCTCACCTGAACACTGAAGCTTTCTTT. Encoded protein: CASSPHLNTEAFF. Combining the CDR3 with reference TRBV11-2 and TRBJ1-1 gives the whole variable domain EAGVAQSPRYKIIEKRQSVAFWCNPISGHATLYWYQQILGQGPKLLIQFQNNGVVDDSQLPKDRFSAERLKGVDSTLKIQPAKLEDSAVYLCASSPHLNTEAFFGQGTRLTVV.